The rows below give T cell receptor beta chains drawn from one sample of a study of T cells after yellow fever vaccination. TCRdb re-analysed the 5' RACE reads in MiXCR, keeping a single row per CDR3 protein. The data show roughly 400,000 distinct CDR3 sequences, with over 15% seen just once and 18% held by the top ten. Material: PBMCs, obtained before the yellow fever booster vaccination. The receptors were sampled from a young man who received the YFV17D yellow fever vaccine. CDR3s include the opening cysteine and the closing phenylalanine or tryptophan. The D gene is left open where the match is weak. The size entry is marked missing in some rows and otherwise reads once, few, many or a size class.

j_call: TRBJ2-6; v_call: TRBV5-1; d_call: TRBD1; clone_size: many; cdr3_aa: CASRSSGTGPSGANVLTF; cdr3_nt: TGCGCCAGCAGATCTTCCGGGACAGGGCCTTCTGGGGCCAACGTCCTGACTTTC
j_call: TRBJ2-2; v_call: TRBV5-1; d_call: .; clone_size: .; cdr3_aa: CASSLAGAVNTGELFF; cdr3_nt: TGCGCCAGCAGCTTGGCCGGGGCAGTCAACACCGGGGAGCTGTTTTTT
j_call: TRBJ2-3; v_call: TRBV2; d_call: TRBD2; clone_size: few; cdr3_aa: CASRVLAGTTDTQYF; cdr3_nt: TGTGCCAGCAGGGTACTAGCGGGAACCACAGATACGCAGTATTTT
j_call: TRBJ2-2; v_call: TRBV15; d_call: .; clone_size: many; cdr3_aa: CATSSQGSSQFFTGELFF; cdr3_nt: TGTGCCACCAGCAGCCAGGGGTCCTCTCAATTTTTTACCGGGGAGCTGTTTTTT
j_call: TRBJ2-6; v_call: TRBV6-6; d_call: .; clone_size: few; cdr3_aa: CASRAGSPSSGANVLTF; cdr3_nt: TGTGCCAGCAGAGCCGGGAGCCCAAGCTCTGGGGCCAACGTCCTGACTTTC
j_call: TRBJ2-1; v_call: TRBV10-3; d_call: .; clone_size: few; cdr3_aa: CAISASPSYNEQFF; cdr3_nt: TGTGCCATCAGTGCTAGCCCATCCTACAATGAGCAGTTCTTC
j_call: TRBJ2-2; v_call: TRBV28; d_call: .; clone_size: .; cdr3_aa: CASSLPGQGPGELFF; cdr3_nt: TGTGCCAGCAGCCTCCCGGGCCAGGGACCCGGGGAGCTGTTTTTT
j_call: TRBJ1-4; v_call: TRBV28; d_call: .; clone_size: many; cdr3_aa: CASSLRGNEKLFF; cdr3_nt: TGTGCCAGCAGTTTGAGGGGAAATGAAAAACTGTTTTTT
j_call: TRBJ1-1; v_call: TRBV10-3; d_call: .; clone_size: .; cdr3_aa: CAIGPVGGAGTEAFF; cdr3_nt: TGTGCCATCGGCCCCGTGGGGGGCGCAGGCACTGAAGCTTTCTTT
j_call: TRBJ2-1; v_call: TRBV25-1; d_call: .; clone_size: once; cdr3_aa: CASSVSRDTPYNEQFF; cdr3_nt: TGTGCCAGCAGTGTCTCCCGGGACACCCCCTACAATGAGCAGTTCTTC
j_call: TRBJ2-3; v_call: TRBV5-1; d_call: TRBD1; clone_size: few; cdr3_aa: CASSRLTGQISTDTQYF; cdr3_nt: TGCGCCAGCAGCAGACTAACGGGACAGATTTCCACAGATACGCAGTATTTT
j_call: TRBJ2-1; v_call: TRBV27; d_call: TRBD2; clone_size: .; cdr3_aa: CASSASSSGGGRYNEQFF; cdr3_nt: TGTGCCAGCAGTGCATCCTCCAGCGGGGGCGGCCGCTACAATGAGCAGTTCTTC
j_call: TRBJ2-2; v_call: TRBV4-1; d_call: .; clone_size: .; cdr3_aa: CASSQALQGTGELFF; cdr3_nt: TGCGCCAGCAGCCAAGCCCTGCAGGGCACCGGGGAGCTGTTTTTT
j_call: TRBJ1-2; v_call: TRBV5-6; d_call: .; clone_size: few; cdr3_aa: CASSRGSGGAFVYGYTF; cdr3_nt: TGTGCCAGCAGCCGGGGATCTGGAGGAGCCTTCGTCTATGGCTACACCTTC
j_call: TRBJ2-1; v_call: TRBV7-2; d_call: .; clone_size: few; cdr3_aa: CASGGVGVYNEQFF; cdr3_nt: TGTGCCAGCGGCGGAGTAGGGGTTTACAATGAGCAGTTCTTC
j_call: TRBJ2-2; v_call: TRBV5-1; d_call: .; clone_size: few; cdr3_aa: CASSLARSSRGSAGELFF; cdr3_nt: TGCGCCAGCAGCTTGGCTCGGTCGAGCAGGGGAAGTGCCGGGGAGCTGTTTTTT
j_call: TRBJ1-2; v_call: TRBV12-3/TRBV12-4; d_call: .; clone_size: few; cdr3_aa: CASSVTGSYGYTF; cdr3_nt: TGTGCCAGCAGTGTGACAGGATCCTATGGCTACACCTTC
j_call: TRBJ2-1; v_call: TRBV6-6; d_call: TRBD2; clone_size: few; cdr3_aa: CASIRGLVANNEQFF; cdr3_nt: TGTGCCAGCATCCGGGGACTAGTGGCTAACAATGAGCAGTTCTTC
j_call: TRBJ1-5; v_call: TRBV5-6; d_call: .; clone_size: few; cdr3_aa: CASSFGFSQPQHF; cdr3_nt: TGTGCCAGCAGCTTTGGGTTCTCCCAGCCCCAGCATTTT
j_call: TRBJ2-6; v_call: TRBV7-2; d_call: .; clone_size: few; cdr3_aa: CASSGMTWAGANVLTF; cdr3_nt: TGTGCCAGCAGCGGAATGACGTGGGCAGGGGCCAACGTCCTGACTTTC
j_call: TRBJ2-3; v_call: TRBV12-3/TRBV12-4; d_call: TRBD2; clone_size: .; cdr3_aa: CASTQHRRGTSGSTDTQYF; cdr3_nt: TGTGCCAGCACTCAACATAGAAGAGGGACTAGCGGGTCCACAGATACGCAGTATTTT
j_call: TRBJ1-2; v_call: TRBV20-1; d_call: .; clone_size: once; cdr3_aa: CSADHTSGGYTF; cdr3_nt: TGCAGTGCTGACCACACCTCCGGGGGCTACACCTTC
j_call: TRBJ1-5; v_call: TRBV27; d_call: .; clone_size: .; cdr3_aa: CASSVHGGPGQPQHF; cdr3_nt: TGTGCCAGCAGTGTCCATGGGGGGCCGGGCCAGCCCCAGCATTTT
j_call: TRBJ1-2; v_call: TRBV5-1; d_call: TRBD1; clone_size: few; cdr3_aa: CASSTDPGQDYGYTF; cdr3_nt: TGCGCCAGCAGCACTGACCCGGGACAGGACTATGGCTACACCTTC
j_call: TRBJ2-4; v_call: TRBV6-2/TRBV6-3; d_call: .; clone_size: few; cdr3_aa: CASSYWQTDIQYF; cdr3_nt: TGTGCCAGCAGTTATTGGCAGACGGACATTCAGTACTTC
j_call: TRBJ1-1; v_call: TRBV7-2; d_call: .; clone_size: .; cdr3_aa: CASSSSFRARNTEAFF; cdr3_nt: TGTGCCAGCAGTTCGAGTTTCAGGGCTAGGAACACTGAAGCTTTCTTT
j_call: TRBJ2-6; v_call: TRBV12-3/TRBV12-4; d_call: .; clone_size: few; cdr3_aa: CASSPAGPRGPSGANVLTF; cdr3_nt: TGTGCCAGCAGCCCAGCCGGGCCGAGAGGCCCGTCTGGGGCCAACGTCCTGACTTTC
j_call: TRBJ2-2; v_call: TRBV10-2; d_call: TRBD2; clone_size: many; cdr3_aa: CAILPTGGSTGELFF; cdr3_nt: TGCGCCATACTTCCTACGGGGGGGAGCACCGGGGAGCTGTTTTTT
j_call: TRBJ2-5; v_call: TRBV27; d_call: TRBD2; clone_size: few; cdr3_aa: CASSSGGGQGKETQYF; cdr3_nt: TGTGCCAGCAGCTCCGGCGGGGGGCAGGGGAAAGAGACCCAGTACTTC
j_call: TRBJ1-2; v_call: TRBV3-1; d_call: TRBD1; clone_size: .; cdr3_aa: CASSQPRTGHGYTF; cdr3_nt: TGTGCCAGCAGCCAACCGAGGACAGGGCATGGCTACACCTTC
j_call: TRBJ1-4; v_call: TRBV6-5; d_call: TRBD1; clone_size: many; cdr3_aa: CASSYPVPGQGGKLFF; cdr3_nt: TGTGCCAGCAGTTACCCCGTCCCGGGACAGGGAGGAAAACTGTTTTTT
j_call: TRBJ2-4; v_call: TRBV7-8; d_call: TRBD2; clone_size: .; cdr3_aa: CASSSRTSGGPGAKNIQYF; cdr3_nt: TGTGCCAGCAGCTCACGGACTAGCGGGGGCCCAGGGGCCAAAAACATTCAGTACTTC
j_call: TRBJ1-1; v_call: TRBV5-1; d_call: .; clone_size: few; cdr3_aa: CASSRDGGKFMNTEAFF; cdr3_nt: TGCGCCAGCAGCCGGGACGGGGGGAAATTCATGAACACTGAAGCTTTCTTT
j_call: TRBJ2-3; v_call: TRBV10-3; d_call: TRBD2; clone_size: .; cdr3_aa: CAIRLAGASTDTQYF; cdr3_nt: TGTGCCATCAGACTAGCGGGGGCCAGCACAGATACGCAGTATTTT
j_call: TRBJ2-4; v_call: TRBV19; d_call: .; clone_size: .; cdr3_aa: CASSSAPRGNIQYF; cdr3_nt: TGTGCCAGTAGTTCGGCCCCTCGGGGAAACATTCAGTACTTC
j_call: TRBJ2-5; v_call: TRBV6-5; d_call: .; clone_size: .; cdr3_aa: CASSTTGGPETQYF; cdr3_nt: TGTGCCAGCAGTACTACGGGGGGCCCTGAGACCCAGTACTTC
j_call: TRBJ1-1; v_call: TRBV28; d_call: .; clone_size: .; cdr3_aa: CASSFLRWDKGTEAFF; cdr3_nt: TGTGCCAGCAGTTTCCTTAGATGGGATAAAGGAACTGAAGCTTTCTTT
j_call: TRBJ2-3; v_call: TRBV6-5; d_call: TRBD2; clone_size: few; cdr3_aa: CASSRTSTSGTQYF; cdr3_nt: TGTGCCAGCAGCCGCACATCGACTAGCGGCACGCAGTATTTT
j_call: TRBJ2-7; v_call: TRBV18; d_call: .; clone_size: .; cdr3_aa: CASSAHYEQYF; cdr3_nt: TGTGCCAGCTCAGCACACTACGAGCAGTACTTC